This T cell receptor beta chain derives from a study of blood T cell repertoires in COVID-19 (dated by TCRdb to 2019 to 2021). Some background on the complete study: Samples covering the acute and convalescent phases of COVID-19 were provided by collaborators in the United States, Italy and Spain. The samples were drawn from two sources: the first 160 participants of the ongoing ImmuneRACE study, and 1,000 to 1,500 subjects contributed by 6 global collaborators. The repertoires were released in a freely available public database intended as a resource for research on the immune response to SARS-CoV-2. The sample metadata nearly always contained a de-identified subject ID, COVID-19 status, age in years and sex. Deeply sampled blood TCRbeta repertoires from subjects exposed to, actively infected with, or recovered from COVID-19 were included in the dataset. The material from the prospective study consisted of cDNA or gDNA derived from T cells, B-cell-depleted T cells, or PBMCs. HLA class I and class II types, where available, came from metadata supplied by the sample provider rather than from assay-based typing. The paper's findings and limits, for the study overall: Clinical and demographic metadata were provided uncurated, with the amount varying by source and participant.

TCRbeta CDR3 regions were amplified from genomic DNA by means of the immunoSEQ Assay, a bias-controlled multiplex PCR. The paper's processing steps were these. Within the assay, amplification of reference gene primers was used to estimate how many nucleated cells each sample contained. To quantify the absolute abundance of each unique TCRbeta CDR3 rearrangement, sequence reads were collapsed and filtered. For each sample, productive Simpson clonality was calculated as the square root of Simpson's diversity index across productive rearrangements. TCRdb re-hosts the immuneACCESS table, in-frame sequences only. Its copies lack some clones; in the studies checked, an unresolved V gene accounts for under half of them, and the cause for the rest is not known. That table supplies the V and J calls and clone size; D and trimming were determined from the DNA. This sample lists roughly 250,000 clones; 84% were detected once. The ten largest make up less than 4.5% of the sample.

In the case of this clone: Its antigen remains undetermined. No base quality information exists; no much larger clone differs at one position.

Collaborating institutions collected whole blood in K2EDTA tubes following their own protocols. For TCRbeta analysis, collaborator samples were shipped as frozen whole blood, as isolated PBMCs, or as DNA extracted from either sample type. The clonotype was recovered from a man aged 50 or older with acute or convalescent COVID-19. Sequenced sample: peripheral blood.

In nucleotide form, the sequence is TGTGCCAGCAGGGTGACCCACAGTCCCCTCCACTTT. This encodes CASRVTHSPLHF. The rearrangement joined TRBV28 to TRBJ1-6, with the identity of the D gene unclear. In the germline V gene, CDR1 corresponds to MDHEN and CDR2 to SYDVKM. There are 12 amino acids in the CDR3, from cysteine to phenylalanine inclusive. Of all the DNA, just the CDR3 is kept, 36 bases in frame from base 1. V and J lose 6 bases and 13 bases, and a span of 13 bases separates them.